A single sample gave rise to the 30 T cell receptor beta chains below, sequenced in a study of blood T cells in healthy people across ages. Then a second PCR, running roughly 7 to 11 cycles, was carried out with a sample-barcoded 5' primer and a J-beta primer mix. TCRdb called the 5' RACE reads again in MiXCR, with one record for every CDR3 protein. The sample has some 900,000 distinct CDR3 sequences; roughly 48% are singletons. The sequencing sample was made of blood. These receptors were obtained from a man aged 25 to 40 in good health.

The chain has TRBV4-1 and TRBJ2-5; tentative D call: TRBD1 (6 bases). Germline loops: CDR1 MGHRA, CDR2 YSYEKL. Trimming cost V 5 bases and J 3 bases, with 13 bases left between them. The CDR3 covers 14 residues. The CDR3 is CASSKASGEETQYF. Written as DNA, the CDR3 is TGCGCCAGCAGCAAAGCCTCAGGGGAAGAGACCCAGTACTTC.

The chain has TRBV28 and TRBJ1-4, with 10 positions matching TRBD1. The junction had 6 bases not matched to a gene; V was cut back by 4 bases and J by 7 bases. This CDR3 is built from 15 residues. Per the germline V gene, CDR1 is MDHEN and CDR2 is SYDVKM. CDR3: CASSSPGTGAEKLFF. The CDR3 nucleotides are TGTGCCAGCAGTTCCCCCGGGACAGGGGCTGAAAAACTGTTTTTT. Combining the CDR3 with reference TRBV28 and TRBJ1-4 gives the whole variable domain DVKVTQSSRYLVKRTGEKVFLECVQDMDHENMFWYRQDPGLGLRLIYFSYDVKMKEKGDIPEGYSVSREKKERFSLILESASTNQTSMYLCASSSPGTGAEKLFFGSGTQLSVL.

The V gene is TRBV11-1, the J gene TRBJ2-1; a weak D match, TRBD1 (5 bases). The CDR3 is 15 amino acids. Between the trimmed V and J ends, which lost 2 bases and 12 bases, there was a span of 20 bases. Per the germline V gene, CDR1 is SGHAT and CDR2 is FQDESV (reference sequence). The CDR3 here is CASSLPQDRLVGQFF. The CDR3 bases are TGTGCCAGCAGCTTACCACAGGATAGGTTGGTCGGGCAGTTCTTC.

The rearrangement joins TRBV25-1 to TRBJ1-2; D is perhaps TRBD1 (6 bases). V lost 3 bases to trimming and J lost 6 bases, with 23 bases between them. Per germline, CDR1 MGHDK and CDR2 SYGVNS. The CDR3 is 17 residues long. The CDR3 DNA reads TGTGCCAGCAGTGATCCGGACAGTGACTATAAGGGCGATGGCTACACCTTC. As protein: CASSDPDSDYKGDGYTF.

The chain recombines TRBV9 with TRBJ2-3; TRBD2 aligns across 7 bases. With 0 bases clipped from V and 3 bases from J, the junction kept 10 bases outside the gene matches. Germline CDR1 reads SGDLS; CDR2 reads YYNGEE. The CDR3 contains 17 residues. The CDR3 is CASSVERGGFRTDTQYF. CDR3 coding DNA: TGTGCCAGCAGCGTAGAGCGGGGTGGTTTCAGGACAGATACGCAGTATTTT.

The table lists this clonotype with a few counts. V usage is TRBV27 and J usage is TRBJ2-7, with 7 bases that match TRBD2. The CDR3 covers 14 residues. Germline CDR1 and CDR2: MNHEY and SMNVEV (reference sequence). V lost 3 bases and J lost 3; bases outside the gene matches: 5. CDR3 protein: CASSLGRGYYEQYF. DNA for the CDR3: TGTGCCAGCAGTTTGGGGCGGGGGTACTACGAGCAGTACTTC.

This rearrangement joins TRBV10-3 to TRBJ2-1, with a weak D call TRBD1 (6 bases). The germline gives CDR1 ENHRY, CDR2 SYGVKD. Trimming cost V 1 base and J 5 bases, with 12 bases left between them. The CDR3 runs 15 residues. For the CDR3, the DNA is TGTGCCATCAGTGAGTGGCAGGGGCGAGACAATGAGCAGTTCTTC. Protein: CAISEWQGRDNEQFF.

This clonotype came up once. The J gene is TRBJ1-1, the V gene TRBV12-5; D is unresolved. CDR3 length: 13 amino acids. Trimming removed 3 bases from V and 1 base from J, with 6 bases in between. Germline-derived CDR1 and CDR2 are LGHNT and FRNRAP. The chain's CDR3 is CASGFGRNTEAFF. In nucleotides, the CDR3 is TGTGCTAGTGGTTTTGGTAGGAACACTGAAGCTTTCTTT.

This rearrangement joins TRBV10-3 to TRBJ2-7; TRBD1 matches 7 bases. The CDR3 has 13 residues. The V gene end was trimmed by 10 bases and the J gene end by 4 bases; junction bases not matched to a gene: 10. CDR1 ENHRY and CDR2 SYGVKD come from the germline V gene. In DNA, the CDR3 is TGTGCCACCACAGGGGTTGTTCAGTACGAGCAGTACTTC. Protein product: CATTGVVQYEQYF.

This rearrangement joins TRBV28 to TRBJ1-2; D is unresolved. V lost 10 bases and J lost 8, with 17 bases in between. The length of the CDR3 is 12 residues. CDR1 and CDR2 from the germline V gene are MDHEN and SYDVKM. DNA for the CDR3: TGTGCCACCGCCCGGGAGGGCCTCGGCTACACCTTC. Protein: CATAREGLGYTF.

This clonotype was counted a few times. The chain is built from TRBV3-1 and TRBJ1-2; 7 bases align to TRBD1. V shed 4 bases, J shed 0 bases, and the junction held 14 bases outside the gene matches. The CDR3 has 18 residues. Germline V gene sequence: CDR1 LGHDT, CDR2 YNNKEL (reference sequence). The CDR3 loop is CASSRTGTEHISNYGYTF. The CDR3 DNA reads TGTGCCAGCAGCCGAACCGGGACAGAGCATATTTCTAACTATGGCTACACCTTC.

The chain uses TRBV20-1 and TRBJ2-1; 8 bases agree with TRBD1. The CDR3 length is 18 residues. CDR1 and CDR2 from the germline V gene are DFQATT and SNEGSKA (reference sequence). V lost 1 base, J lost 3 bases, and 14 bases stayed unmatched. In DNA form, the CDR3 reads TGCAGTGCTAGAGCCCGTCCCGGGACAGGACCAAACTACAATGAGCAGTTCTTC. It is translated as CSARARPGTGPNYNEQFF.

V and J are TRBV10-3 and TRBJ2-5; 10 nucleotides match TRBD1. This CDR3 is 16 amino acids long. Trimming took 6 bases from V and 4 from J; bases not matched to a gene: 11. The germline V gene has CDR1 ENHRY and CDR2 SYGVKD. This CDR3 reads CAISQTGGSGLETQYF. The CDR3 bases are TGTGCCATCAGCCAGACAGGGGGCAGTGGATTAGAGACCCAGTACTTC.

This clonotype was counted a few times. This chain joins TRBV3-1 and TRBJ2-1, with 8 bases identical to TRBD2. The CDR3 sequence is 16 residues long. Germline values: CDR1 LGHDT, CDR2 YNNKEL (reference sequence). Trimming removed 4 bases from V and 8 bases from J; junction bases left unmatched: 13. CDR3 nucleotides: TGTGCCAGCAGCCTTGTTGGCGGGGGGTTGTTTGATGAGCAGTTCTTC. Its translation is CASSLVGGGLFDEQFF.

The V gene is TRBV6-2 or TRBV6-3, the J gene TRBJ2-5; D is unresolved. V was shortened by 11 bases and J by 11 bases, with 24 bases between the two germline ends. The CDR3 is 13 amino acids. The germline V gene encodes CDR1 MNHEY and CDR2 SVGEGT. CDR3 in amino acids: CAAAGFSSYGQYF. The CDR3 nucleotides are TGTGCCGCGGCCGGGTTTTCCTCCTACGGGCAGTACTTC.

The chain employs TRBV6-5 and TRBJ1-2; D might be TRBD1 (5 bases). Germline assignment: CDR1 MNHEY and CDR2 SVGAGI. Deletions cut 10 bases from V and 1 base from J, with 13 bases between. The CDR3 runs 13 residues. In nucleotides, the CDR3 is TGTGCCACCAGGCGGGACTTTAACTATGGCTACACCTTC. As protein: CATRRDFNYGYTF.

This clonotype showed up just once. This rearrangement joins TRBV29-1 to TRBJ2-7, with D tentatively TRBD2 (6 bases). Germline assignment: CDR1 SQVTM and CDR2 ANQGSEA. The germline V and J ends were trimmed by 7 bases and 6 bases, with 13 bases remaining between them. The CDR3 is 11 residues long. As DNA, the CDR3 is TGCAGCGCCCTTGACGGGGGCGAGCAGTACTTC. Its translation is CSALDGGEQYF.

This clonotype turned up a few times. CDR3 region: CASSLEGGGYNEQFF. CDR3 nucleotide sequence: TGTGCCAGCAGCTTAGAAGGCGGGGGATACAATGAGCAGTTCTTC. The chain joins TRBV7-2 to TRBJ2-1; 7 bases map to TRBD2. This CDR3 comprises 15 residues. The germline V gene encodes CDR1 SGHTA and CDR2 FQGNSA. The V gene end was trimmed by 1 base and the J gene end by 4 bases; junction bases not matched to a gene: 4.

V and J are TRBV2 and TRBJ2-1, with 8 nucleotides matching TRBD1. Losses at the gene ends were 11 bases for V and 8 bases for J; bases not matched to a gene: 14. The germline V gene has CDR1 SNHLY and CDR2 FYNNEI. The CDR3 has 14 residues. The CDR3 loop reads CAGTGTGWVDEQFF. CDR3 in DNA: TGTGCCGGCACCGGGACAGGTTGGGTCGATGAGCAGTTCTTC.

This clonotype came up a few times. The rearrangement uses TRBV10-3 and TRBJ2-7; no definite D call. CDR1 and CDR2 from the germline V gene are ENHRY and SYGVKD. The CDR3 length is 11 residues. V lost 0 bases to trimming and J lost 6 bases, with 3 bases between them. CDR3 residues: CAISESPEQYF. The CDR3 DNA reads as TGTGCCATCAGTGAGTCCCCCGAGCAGTACTTC.

This clonotype was observed a handful of times. V is TRBV7-2 and J is TRBJ2-1, with D possibly matching TRBD2 (7 bases). The CDR3 is 15 residues long. Per germline, CDR1 SGHTA and CDR2 FQGNSA. V shed 5 bases and J shed 10 bases, with 21 bases lying between them. CDR3 nucleotide sequence: TGTGCCAGCAGCCAATCTAGTGGGGGGGCAAGAGAGCAGTTCTTC. It specifies CASSQSSGGAREQFF.

The V call is TRBV29-1, the J call TRBJ1-2; D not resolved. Germline V CDR1 and CDR2: SQVTM, ANQGSEA. V gave up 0 bases and J gave up 4 bases, with 18 bases separating them. The CDR3 loop spans 16 amino acids. This chain's CDR3 is CSVEDRSLGGGYGYTF. The CDR3 coding sequence is TGCAGCGTTGAAGATCGAAGCCTAGGAGGTGGCTATGGCTACACCTTC.

The V gene is TRBV7-2, the J gene TRBJ2-3; D is unclear. The length of the CDR3 is 14 residues. Trimming shortened V by 3 bases and J by 4 bases, and 11 bases separated the two germline ends. The germline V gene encodes CDR1 SGHTA and CDR2 FQGNSA. CDR3 DNA sequence: TGTGCCAGCAGCTTTTATGCGCGAGCAGATACGCAGTATTTT. Its translation is CASSFYARADTQYF.

In this sample, this clonotype turned up a few times. The chain carries TRBV20-1 and TRBJ2-5; 9 positions agree with TRBD1. This CDR3 contains 17 residues. Trimming took 0 bases from V and 3 from J; bases not matched to a gene: 11. Germline CDR1 reads DFQATT; CDR2 reads SNEGSKA (reference sequence). CDR3 residues: CSARDGDRVAGEETQYF. The CDR3 DNA sequence: TGCAGTGCTAGAGATGGGGACAGGGTGGCAGGTGAAGAGACCCAGTACTTC.

In its sample, this clonotype was seen many times. The rearrangement uses TRBV20-1 and TRBJ2-7, with D possibly matching TRBD1 (6 bases). Germline CDR1 DFQATT, CDR2 SNEGSKA (reference sequence). The CDR3 covers 13 residues. The CDR3, as DNA: TGCAGCCCAAACCCCCAGGGGTCCTACGAGCAGTACTTC. Protein sequence: CSPNPQGSYEQYF.

This clonotype has only a few counts. The chain is built from TRBV7-2 and TRBJ2-4; a possible D gene is TRBD1 (6 bases). The DNA end is a closer match to TRBJ2-7, so the J assignment may be wrong. Germline V gene data show CDR1 as SGHTA and CDR2 as FQGNSA. CDR3 length: 16 amino acids. The CDR3, as DNA: TGTGCCAGCAGCATAACCATAGAAACAGGGTTCGGCGAGCAGTACTTC. Its protein product is CASSITIETGFGEQYF.

This clonotype was detected only a few times. The chain joins TRBV20-1 to TRBJ2-7; 7 bases agree with TRBD1. Germline lookup yields CDR1 DFQATT and CDR2 SNEGSKA (reference sequence). V lost 7 bases, J lost 4 bases, and 7 bases stayed unmatched. This CDR3 contains 12 residues. The CDR3 nucleotides are TGCAGTGGGACAGGAGGTCTTTACGAGCAGTACTTC. Protein sequence: CSGTGGLYEQYF.

V is TRBV11-2 and J is TRBJ2-5; 7 bases are a match to TRBD2. The J segment lost 13 bases and the V segment lost 1 base, leaving 12 bases of the junction unmatched. Per the germline V gene, CDR1 is SGHAT and CDR2 is FQNNGV. The CDR3 is made up of 14 amino acids. The CDR3 is CASSLALAYNERYF. As DNA, the CDR3 is TGTGCCAGCAGCTTAGCACTAGCGTACAATGAGCGGTACTTC.

V gene TRBV27 combines with J gene TRBJ2-1; D is uncertain. The J call may be mistaken, given a closer DNA end match to TRBJ2-7. CDR1 and CDR2 from the germline V gene are MNHEY and SMNVEV (reference sequence). The CDR3 length is 16 residues. CDR3 nucleotides: TGTGCCAGCAGTCCTTCACAGATGCGAGTCTCCTACGAGCAGTACTTC. Translation: CASSPSQMRVSYEQYF.

The gene calls are TRBV12-3 or TRBV12-4 and TRBJ1-5; D remains unclear. V gave up 6 bases and J gave up 0 bases, with 9 bases separating them. CDR3 length equals 14 residues. The CDR3, as DNA: TGTGCCAGCAGCGACATCTATAGCAATCAGCCCCAGCATTTT. It specifies CASSDIYSNQPQHF.